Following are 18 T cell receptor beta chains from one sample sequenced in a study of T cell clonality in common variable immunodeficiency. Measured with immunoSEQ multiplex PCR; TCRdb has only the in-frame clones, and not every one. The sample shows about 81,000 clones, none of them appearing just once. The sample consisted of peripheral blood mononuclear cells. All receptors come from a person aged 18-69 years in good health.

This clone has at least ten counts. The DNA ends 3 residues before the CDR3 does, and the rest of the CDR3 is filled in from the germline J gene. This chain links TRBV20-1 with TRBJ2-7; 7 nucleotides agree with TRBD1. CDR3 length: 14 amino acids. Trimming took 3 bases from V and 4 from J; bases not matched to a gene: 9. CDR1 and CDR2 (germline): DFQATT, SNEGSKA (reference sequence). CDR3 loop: CSASRQGGSYEQYF. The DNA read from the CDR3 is TGCAGTGCTAGCAGACAGGGTGGGTCGTACGAG.

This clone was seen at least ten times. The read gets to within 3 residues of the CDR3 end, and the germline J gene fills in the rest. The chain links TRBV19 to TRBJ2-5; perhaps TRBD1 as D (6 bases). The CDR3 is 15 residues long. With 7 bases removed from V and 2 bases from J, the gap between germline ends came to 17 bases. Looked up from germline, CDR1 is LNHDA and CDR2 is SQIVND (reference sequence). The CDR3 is CASNQGRYRQETQYF. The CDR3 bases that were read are TGTGCCAGTAATCAGGGGCGGTACCGTCAAGAGACC.

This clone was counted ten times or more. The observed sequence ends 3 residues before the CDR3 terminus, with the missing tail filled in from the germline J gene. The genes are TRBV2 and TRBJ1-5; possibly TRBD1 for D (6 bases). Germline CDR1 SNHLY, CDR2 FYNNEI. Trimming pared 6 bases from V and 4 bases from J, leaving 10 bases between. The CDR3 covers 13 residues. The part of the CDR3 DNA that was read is TGTGCCAGCAGAAACAGGGCTAATCAGCCC. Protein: CASRNRANQP. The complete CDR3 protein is CASRNRANQPQHF.

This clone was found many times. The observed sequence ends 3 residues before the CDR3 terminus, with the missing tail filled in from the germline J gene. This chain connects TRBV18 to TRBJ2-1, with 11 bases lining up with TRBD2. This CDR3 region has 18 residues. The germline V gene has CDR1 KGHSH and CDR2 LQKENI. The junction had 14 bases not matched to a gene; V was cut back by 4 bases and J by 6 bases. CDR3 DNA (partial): TGTGCCAGCTCACGCCTGGCGGCTAGCGGGAGGACACGCAATGAG. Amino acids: CASSRLAASGRTRNE. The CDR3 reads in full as CASSRLAASGRTRNEQFF.

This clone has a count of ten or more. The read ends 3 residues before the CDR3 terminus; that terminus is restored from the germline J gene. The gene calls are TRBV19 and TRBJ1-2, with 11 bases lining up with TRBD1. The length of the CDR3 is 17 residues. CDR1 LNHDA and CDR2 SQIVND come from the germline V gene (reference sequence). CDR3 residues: CASSINNSPGTGGGYTF. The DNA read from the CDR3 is TGTGCCAGTAGTATCAATAACTCCCCCGGGACAGGGGGAGGC.

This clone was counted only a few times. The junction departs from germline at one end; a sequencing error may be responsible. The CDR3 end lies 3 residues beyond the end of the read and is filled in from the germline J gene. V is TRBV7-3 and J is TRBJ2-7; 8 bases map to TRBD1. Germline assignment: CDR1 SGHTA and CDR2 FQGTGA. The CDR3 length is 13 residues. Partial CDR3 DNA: TGTTCCAGCAGCCGTGGGACAGGCTACGAG. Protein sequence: CSSSRGTGYE. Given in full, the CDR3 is CSSSRGTGYEQYF.

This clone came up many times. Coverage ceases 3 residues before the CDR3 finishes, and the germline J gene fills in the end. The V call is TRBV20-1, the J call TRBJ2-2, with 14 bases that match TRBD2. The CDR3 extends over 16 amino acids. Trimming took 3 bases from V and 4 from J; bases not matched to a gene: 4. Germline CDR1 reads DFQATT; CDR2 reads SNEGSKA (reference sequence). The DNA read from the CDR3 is TGCAGTGCTAGGGGACTAGCGGGAGAGGGCACCGGGGAG. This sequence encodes CSARGLAGEGTGE. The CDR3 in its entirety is CSARGLAGEGTGELFF.

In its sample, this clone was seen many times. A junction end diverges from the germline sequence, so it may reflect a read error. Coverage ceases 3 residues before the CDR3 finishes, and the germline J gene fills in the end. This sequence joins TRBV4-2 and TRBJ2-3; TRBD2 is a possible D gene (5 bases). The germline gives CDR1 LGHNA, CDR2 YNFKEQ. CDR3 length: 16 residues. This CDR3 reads CASSQSTLGGTDTQYF. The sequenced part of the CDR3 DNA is TGCGCCAGCAGCCAATCGACCCTCGGGGGCACAGATACG.

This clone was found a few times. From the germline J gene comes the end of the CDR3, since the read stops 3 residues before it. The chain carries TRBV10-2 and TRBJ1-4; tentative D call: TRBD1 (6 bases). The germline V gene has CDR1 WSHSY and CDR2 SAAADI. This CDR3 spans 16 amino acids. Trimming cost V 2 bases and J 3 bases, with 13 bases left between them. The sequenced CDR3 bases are TGCGCCAGCAGTGAGACGGCAGGGGTTGCTAATGAAAAA. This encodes CASSETAGVANEK. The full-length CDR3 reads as CASSETAGVANEKLFF.

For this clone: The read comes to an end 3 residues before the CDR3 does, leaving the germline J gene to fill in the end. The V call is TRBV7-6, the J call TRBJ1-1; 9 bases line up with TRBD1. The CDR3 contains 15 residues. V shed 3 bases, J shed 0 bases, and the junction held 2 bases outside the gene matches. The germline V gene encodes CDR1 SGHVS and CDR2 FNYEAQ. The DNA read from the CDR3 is TGTGCCAGCAGCTTGGGACAGGGATTGAACACTGAA. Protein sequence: CASSLGQGLNTE. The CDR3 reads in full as CASSLGQGLNTEAFF.

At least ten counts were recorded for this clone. The sequenced CDR3 bases are TGTGCCAGCAGCCCAGCGGGAGCCCGCACAGATACG. Protein: CASSPAGARTDT. The CDR3 in its entirety is CASSPAGARTDTQYF. The chain combines TRBV6-2 or TRBV6-3 with TRBJ2-3; 8 nucleotides align to TRBD2. The read gets to within 3 residues of the CDR3 end, and the germline J gene fills in the rest. Germline V CDR1 and CDR2: MNHEY, SVGEGT. Trimming at V came to 6 bases and at J to 1 base, leaving 6 bases not matched to a gene. The CDR3 consists of 15 residues.

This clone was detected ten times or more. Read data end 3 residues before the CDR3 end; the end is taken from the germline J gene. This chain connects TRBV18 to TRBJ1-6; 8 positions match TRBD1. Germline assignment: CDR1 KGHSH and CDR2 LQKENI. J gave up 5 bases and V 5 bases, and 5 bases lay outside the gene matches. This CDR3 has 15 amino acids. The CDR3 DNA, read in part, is TGTGCCAGCTCATCAAACAGGGGGAATAATTCACCC. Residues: CASSSNRGNNSP. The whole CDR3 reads CASSSNRGNNSPLHF. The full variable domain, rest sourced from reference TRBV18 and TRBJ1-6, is NAGVMQNPRHLVRRRGQEARLRCSPMKGHSHVYWYRQLPEEGLKFMVYLQKENIIDESGMPKERFSAEFPKEGPSILRIQQVVRGDSAAYFCASSSNRGNNSPLHFGNGTRLTVT.

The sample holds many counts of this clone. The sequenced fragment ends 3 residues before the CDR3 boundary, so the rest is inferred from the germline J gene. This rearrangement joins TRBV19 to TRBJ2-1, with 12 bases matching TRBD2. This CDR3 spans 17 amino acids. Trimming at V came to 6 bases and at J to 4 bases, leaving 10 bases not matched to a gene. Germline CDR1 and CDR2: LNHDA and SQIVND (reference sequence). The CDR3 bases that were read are TGTGCCAGTAGCAAACGCCGGACTAGCGGGAAGTACAATGAG. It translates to CASSKRRTSGKYNE. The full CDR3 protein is CASSKRRTSGKYNEQFF.

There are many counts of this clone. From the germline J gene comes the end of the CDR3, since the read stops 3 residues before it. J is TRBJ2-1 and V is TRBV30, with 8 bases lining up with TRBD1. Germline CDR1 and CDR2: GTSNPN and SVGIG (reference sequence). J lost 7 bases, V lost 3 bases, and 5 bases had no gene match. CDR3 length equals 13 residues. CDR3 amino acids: CAWRQGARNEQFF. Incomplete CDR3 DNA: TGTGCCTGGAGGCAGGGGGCTAGAAATGAG.

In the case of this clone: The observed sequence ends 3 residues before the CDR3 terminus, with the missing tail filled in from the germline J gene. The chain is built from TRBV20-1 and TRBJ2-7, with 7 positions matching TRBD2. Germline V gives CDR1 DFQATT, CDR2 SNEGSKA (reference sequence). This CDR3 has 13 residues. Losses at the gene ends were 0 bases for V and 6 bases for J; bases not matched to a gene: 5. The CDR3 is CSARDAGVGEQYF. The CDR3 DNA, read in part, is TGCAGTGCTAGAGATGCGGGAGTGGGCGAG.

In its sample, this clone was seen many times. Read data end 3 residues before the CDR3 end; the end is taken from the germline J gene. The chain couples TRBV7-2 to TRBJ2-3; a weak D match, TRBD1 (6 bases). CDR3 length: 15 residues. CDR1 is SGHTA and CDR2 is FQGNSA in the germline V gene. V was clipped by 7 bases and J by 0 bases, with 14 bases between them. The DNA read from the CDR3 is TGTGCCAGCACCATACATGGACAGAGCACAGATACG. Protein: CASTIHGQSTDT. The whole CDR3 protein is CASTIHGQSTDTQYF. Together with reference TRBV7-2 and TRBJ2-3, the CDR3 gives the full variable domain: GAGVSQSPSNKVTEKGKDVELRCDPISGHTALYWYRQSLGQGLEFLIYFQGNSAPDKSGLPSDRFSAERTGGSVSTLTIQRTQQEDSAVYLCASTIHGQSTDTQYFGPGTRLTVL.

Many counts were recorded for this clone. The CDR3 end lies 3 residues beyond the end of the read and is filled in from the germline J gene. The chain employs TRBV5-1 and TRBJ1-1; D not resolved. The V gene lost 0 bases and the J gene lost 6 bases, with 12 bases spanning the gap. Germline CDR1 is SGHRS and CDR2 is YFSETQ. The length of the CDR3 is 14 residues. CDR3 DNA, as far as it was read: TGCGCCAGCAGCTTGGCTGTTTTTCGGGCTGAA. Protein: CASSLAVFRAE. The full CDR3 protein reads CASSLAVFRAEAFF.

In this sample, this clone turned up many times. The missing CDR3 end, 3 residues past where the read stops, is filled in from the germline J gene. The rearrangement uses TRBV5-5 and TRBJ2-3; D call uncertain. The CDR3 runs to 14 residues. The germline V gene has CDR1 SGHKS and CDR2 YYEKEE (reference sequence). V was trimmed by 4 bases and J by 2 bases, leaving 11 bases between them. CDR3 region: CASSDSLLTDTQYF. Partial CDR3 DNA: TGTGCCAGCAGCGATAGTCTCCTCACAGATACG.